Listed here are 28 T cell receptor beta chains from one sample, sequenced in a study of CD8 T cells in ankylosing spondylitis. Each CDR3 protein is one row after TCRdb ran MiXCR on the 5' RACE reads. The sample lists 200,000 to 300,000 distinct CDR3 sequences, more than 20% occurring once. The specimen sequenced was blood, either unsorted or a sorted T cell fraction (not recorded which). The receptors shown here come from a male donor with ankylosing spondylitis or in good health (not recorded which).

This clonotype has a count of ten or more. The CDR3 loop is CSASPTSGGDEQFF. DNA for the CDR3: TGCAGTGCTAGCCCGACTAGCGGGGGCGATGAGCAGTTCTTC. The J gene is TRBJ2-1, the V gene TRBV20-1; 12 nucleotides agree with TRBD2. The V and J ends lost 3 bases and 8 bases, in that order; junction bases with no gene match: 5. CDR3 length equals 14 residues. Germline assignment: CDR1 DFQATT and CDR2 SNEGSKA (reference sequence).

This clonotype was counted at least ten times. The gene calls are TRBV28 and TRBJ2-3, with 13 bases lining up with TRBD2. With V trimmed by 8 bases and J by 5 bases, 7 bases remained unmatched. CDR1 is MDHEN, CDR2 SYDVKM, per germline. This CDR3 is 15 amino acids long. The CDR3 nucleotides read TGTGCCAGCCTTACTAGCGGGGGGGCCATAGATACGCAGTATTTT. Its translation: CASLTSGGAIDTQYF.

V and J are TRBV5-1 and TRBJ2-7; no reliable D call. Germline V gene lookup returns CDR1 SGHRS and CDR2 YFSETQ. V dropped 0 bases and J dropped 1 base, with 8 bases sitting between them. There are 14 residues in the CDR3. For the CDR3, the DNA is TGCGCCAGCAGCTTGGAGGCCAGTTCCTACGAGCAGTACTTC. Translation gives CASSLEASSYEQYF.

This clonotype was recorded many times. V usage is TRBV5-1 and J usage is TRBJ2-7; no definite D call. Germline CDR1 reads SGHRS; CDR2 reads YFSETQ. V was pared by 0 bases and J by 1 base, with 5 bases between. This CDR3 has 13 residues. The CDR3 bases are TGCGCCAGCAGCTTGGACATTTCCTACGAGCAGTACTTC. It is translated as CASSLDISYEQYF.

This clonotype was counted a few times. The chain couples TRBV20-1 to TRBJ2-7; D remains unclear. V shed 3 bases and J shed 5 bases, with 14 bases lying between them. The CDR3 totals 13 residues. Germline-derived CDR1 and CDR2 are DFQATT and SNEGSKA (reference sequence). CDR3 nucleotide sequence: TGCAGTGCTAGCCCTGGACCTACTCACGAGCAGTACTTC. It translates to CSASPGPTHEQYF.

The chain joins TRBV10-3 to TRBJ1-1; possibly TRBD1 for D (5 bases). Per germline, CDR1 ENHRY and CDR2 SYGVKD. V was shortened by 0 bases and J by 7 bases, with 9 bases between the two germline ends. The CDR3 runs to 13 residues. This CDR3 is CAISESLGVEAFF. Here the CDR3 DNA reads TGTGCCATCAGTGAGTCGCTGGGGGTTGAAGCTTTCTTT.

This clonotype came up many times. The V call is TRBV29-1, the J call TRBJ2-3; D is undetermined. Germline CDR1 and CDR2: SQVTM and ANQGSEA. This CDR3 spans 13 amino acids. The CDR3 DNA sequence: TGCATGGGAACGAGCCTGCGCACAGATACGCAGTATTTT. Its translation: CMGTSLRTDTQYF.

This clonotype was detected only once. The chain joins TRBV2 to TRBJ1-5; D uncertain. Trimming removed 4 bases at V and 6 bases at J, with 4 bases between. The CDR3 covers 11 residues. CDR1 is SNHLY and CDR2 is FYNNEI in the germline V gene. The CDR3 sequence is CASSAGQPQHF. DNA of the CDR3: TGTGCCAGCAGTGCGGGTCAGCCCCAGCATTTT.

This chain joins TRBV10-1 and TRBJ2-1; either TRBD1 or TRBD2 may fit D (5 bases each). This CDR3 is 15 amino acids long. Germline lookup yields CDR1 WNHNN and CDR2 SYGVQD (reference sequence). Trimming shortened V by 5 bases and J by 6 bases, and 17 bases separated the two germline ends. The CDR3 spells CASSPSLGTGNEQFF. CDR3 in DNA: TGCGCCAGCAGTCCTTCCCTAGGGACCGGCAATGAGCAGTTCTTC.

This clonotype was detected a few times. The V call is TRBV24-1, the J call TRBJ2-5; weak D call: TRBD2 (6 bases). CDR1 and CDR2 (germline): KGHDR, SFDVKD. The CDR3 is 13 residues long. Trimming left V 4 bases short and J 5 bases short, with 10 bases between. The CDR3 reads CATSDGGSETQYF. In DNA form, the CDR3 reads TGTGCCACCAGTGACGGGGGATCGGAGACCCAGTACTTC.

This sequence joins TRBV20-1 and TRBJ2-3; D is uncertain. Trimming cost V 5 bases and J 14 bases, with 8 bases left between them. CDR3 length: 8 residues. Germline-derived CDR1 and CDR2 are DFQATT and SNEGSKA (reference sequence). In DNA form, the CDR3 reads TGCAGTGCTGAAGAGTTGTATTTT. Its protein is CSAEELYF.

This chain uses TRBV5-1 with TRBJ2-7, with 9 bases lining up with TRBD1. The CDR3 is 15 amino acids. Germline CDR1 SGHRS, CDR2 YFSETQ. V shed 0 bases and J 4 bases; nucleotides not matched to a gene: 5. This chain's CDR3 is CASSLGGTGNYEQYF. The DNA for the CDR3 is TGCGCCAGCAGCTTGGGCGGGACAGGGAATTACGAGCAGTACTTC.

This clonotype appeared many times. The rearrangement uses TRBV20-1 and TRBJ2-7, with D maybe TRBD2 (6 bases). The germline CDR1 and CDR2 sequences are DFQATT and SNEGSKA (reference sequence). V was cut by 1 base and J by 2 bases, with 9 bases left in between. The CDR3 spans 13 residues. This CDR3 is CSARGDLPYEQYF. CDR3 DNA sequence: TGCAGTGCTAGAGGGGACTTGCCCTACGAGCAGTACTTC.

This clonotype has only one observation. V usage is TRBV5-1 and J usage is TRBJ2-1, with D possibly TRBD2 on 6 matching bases. Trimming left V 2 bases short and J 5 bases short, with 14 bases between. The CDR3 is made up of 15 amino acids. Germline CDR1 is SGHRS and CDR2 is YFSETQ. Here the CDR3 reads CASSLGGSGDNEQFF. The CDR3 nucleotides read TGCGCCAGCAGCTTAGGAGGGAGTGGGGACAATGAGCAGTTCTTC.

Here the CDR3 DNA reads TGCAGTGCTAGGACAGGTTACACAGATACGCAGTATTTT. It yields the protein CSARTGYTDTQYF. The rearrangement uses TRBV20-1 and TRBJ2-3; D may be TRBD1 (6 bases). CDR3 size: 13 residues. Germline V gene sequence: CDR1 DFQATT, CDR2 SNEGSKA (reference sequence). Trimming took off 3 bases at V and 2 bases at J, with 9 bases between the two ends.

In its sample, this clonotype was seen a few times. This sequence joins TRBV20-1 and TRBJ1-4; no definite D call. Trimming removed 5 bases at V and 0 bases at J, with 7 bases between. CDR3 length: 13 amino acids. Germline V gene data show CDR1 as DFQATT and CDR2 as SNEGSKA (reference sequence). CDR3 in DNA: TGCAGTGCTCTACAGACAACTAATGAAAAACTGTTTTTT. Protein sequence: CSALQTTNEKLFF.

J is TRBJ2-1 and V is TRBV5-1, with 7 bases aligning to TRBD2. Germline V CDR1 and CDR2: SGHRS, YFSETQ. CDR3 length equals 13 residues. Unmatched junction bases numbered 4, after V lost 4 bases and J lost 6 bases. CDR3: CASSHGTINEQFF. CDR3 nucleotide sequence: TGCGCCAGCAGCCATGGGACTATCAATGAGCAGTTCTTC. The whole variable domain, filled in from reference TRBV5-1 and TRBJ2-1, reads KAGVTQTPRYLIKTRGQQVTLSCSPISGHRSVSWYQQTPGQGLQFLFEYFSETQRNKGNFPGRFSGRQFSNSRSEMNVSTLELGDSALYLCASSHGTINEQFFGPGTRLTVL.

This rearrangement joins TRBV20-1 to TRBJ2-3; 7 bases match TRBD2. Germline-derived CDR1 and CDR2 are DFQATT and SNEGSKA (reference sequence). Trimming took 6 bases from V and 6 from J; bases not matched to a gene: 15. CDR3 length equals 15 residues. CDR3 sequence reads: CSALGGNVGGDTQYF. CDR3 DNA sequence: TGCAGTGCCTTGGGGGGGAACGTCGGCGGGGATACGCAGTATTTT.

In DNA, the CDR3 is TGTGCCAGCAGTGAATATTCCAGGGACCCCTACGAGCAGTACTTC. Residues: CASSEYSRDPYEQYF. This rearrangement joins TRBV25-1 to TRBJ2-7; the D gene could be TRBD1 or TRBD2 (5 bases each). The CDR3 covers 15 residues. Trimming removed 0 bases at V and 2 bases at J, with 11 bases between. Germline V lookup: CDR1 MGHDK, CDR2 SYGVNS.

This clonotype came up a few times. The CDR3 nucleotides are TGCAGCGTTCTAGGGGGTTTGAGCACCGGGGAGCTGTTTTTT. Translated: CSVLGGLSTGELFF. The chain combines TRBV29-1 with TRBJ2-2; D is perhaps TRBD1 (6 bases). Deletions cut 5 bases from V and 4 bases from J, with 14 bases between. The germline V gene encodes CDR1 SQVTM and CDR2 ANQGSEA. This CDR3 is 14 amino acids long.

This clonotype occurred many times. V and J are TRBV20-1 and TRBJ1-1; no clear D. The CDR3 is made up of 10 amino acids. The germline V gene encodes CDR1 DFQATT and CDR2 SNEGSKA (reference sequence). Trimming removed 5 bases at V and 2 bases at J, with 3 bases between. CDR3 loop: CSACNTEAFF. The CDR3 DNA reads as TGCAGTGCTTGCAACACTGAAGCTTTCTTT.

The CDR3 coding sequence is TGTGCCAGCAGTTATGTTTATCCTAATGAGCAGTTCTTC. Translating gives CASSYVYPNEQFF. The gene calls are TRBV6-6 and TRBJ2-1; D is unresolved. Germline CDR1 reads MNHNY; CDR2 reads SVGAGI (reference sequence). The CDR3 has 13 residues. V was pared by 3 bases and J by 7 bases, with 10 bases between.

The chain couples TRBV7-3 to TRBJ2-3; D remains ambiguous. Germline V gene sequence: CDR1 SGHTA, CDR2 FQGTGA. CDR3 length: 15 amino acids. The ends were cut back, 5 bases at V and 0 bases at J, with 12 bases in the middle. The CDR3 is CASSDPSTSTDTQYF. CDR3 nucleotide sequence: TGTGCCAGCAGCGATCCTAGTACTAGCACAGATACGCAGTATTTT.

About this clonotype: It may be a read error: a sequence one base away is much more abundant. The chain couples TRBV5-1 to TRBJ2-2; D gene unclear. The CDR3 spans 14 residues. Germline V gene lookup returns CDR1 SGHRS and CDR2 YFSETQ. V was shortened by 4 bases and J by 3 bases, with 10 bases between the two germline ends. CDR3 protein: CASSLTTYTGELFF. The CDR3 nucleotides read TGCGCCAGCAGCCTAACAACGTACACCGGGGAGCTGTTTTTT.

This clonotype came up many times. This rearrangement joins TRBV7-3 to TRBJ1-1; TRBD1 might be the D (6 bases). This CDR3 has 14 residues. Germline values: CDR1 SGHTA, CDR2 FQGTGA. Trimming left V 5 bases short and J 1 base short, with 11 bases between. The CDR3 sequence is CASSPGGANTEAFF. CDR3 in DNA: TGTGCCAGCAGCCCCGGGGGGGCGAACACTGAAGCTTTCTTT.

This clonotype was seen once. One junction end disagrees with the germline gene, perhaps due to a read error. V gene TRBV20-1 combines with J gene TRBJ2-5; D is uncertain. The germline V gene has CDR1 DFQATT and CDR2 SNEGSKA (reference sequence). This CDR3 region has 17 residues. Here the CDR3 reads CCARDLLAVGPWETQYF. CDR3 bases: TGCTGTGCTAGAGATCTCCTTGCCGTTGGTCCCTGGGAGACCCAGTACTTC.

This sequence joins TRBV14 and TRBJ2-7, with D perhaps matching TRBD1 (6 bases). With 4 bases removed from V and 3 bases from J, the gap between germline ends came to 19 bases. Germline-derived CDR1 and CDR2 are SGHDN and FVKESK. CDR3 length equals 16 residues. The CDR3 is CASSLGASHRDYEQYF. The CDR3 nucleotides read TGTGCCAGCAGCCTAGGCGCAAGTCACAGGGACTACGAGCAGTACTTC.

The sample holds a few counts of this clonotype. The chain combines TRBV12-3 or TRBV12-4 with TRBJ2-3, with D perhaps matching TRBD1 or TRBD2 (6 bases each). With 8 bases removed from V and 6 bases from J, the gap between germline ends came to 18 bases. This CDR3 is built from 14 residues. The CDR3 protein is CASSRGQGEDTQYF. The DNA of the CDR3 is TGTGCCAGCTCACGGGGGCAGGGAGAGGATACGCAGTATTTT.